The 24 T cell receptor beta chains presented below share a single source sample, sequenced in a study of response to subunit inactivated influenza vaccine. TCRdb re-analysed the RT-PCR reads in MiXCR, keeping a single row per CDR3 protein. The data show about 650,000 distinct CDR3 sequences, approximately 14% seen once. The material sequenced was PBMCs from blood, taken roughly 12 days after vaccination. Receptors originate from a man in his fifties who received an inactivated influenza vaccine.

The rearrangement uses TRBV4-3 and TRBJ2-5, with D possibly matching TRBD1 (5 bases). Germline V gives CDR1 LGHNA, CDR2 YSLEER. Between the trimmed V and J ends, which lost 4 bases and 1 base, there was a span of 10 bases. The CDR3 length is 14 residues. The CDR3 spells CASSPRQFQETQYF. CDR3 bases: TGCGCCAGCAGCCCCCGACAGTTCCAAGAGACCCAGTACTTC.

In this sample, this clonotype turned up a few times. V and J are TRBV5-1 and TRBJ2-1; 10 bases line up with TRBD1. The trim removed 4 bases at V and 1 base at J, leaving 5 bases unmatched. The CDR3 extends over 16 amino acids. Per germline, CDR1 SGHRS and CDR2 YFSETQ. The CDR3 region is CASSRKGQGSYNEQFF. CDR3 sequence (DNA): TGCGCCAGCAGCCGGAAGGGACAGGGGTCCTACAATGAGCAGTTCTTC.

This clonotype has more than one count but fewer than ten. The CDR3 DNA follows: TGTGCCAGCAGTGAATTAGGCGGGACAGGGAACTACGAGCAGTACTTC. As protein: CASSELGGTGNYEQYF. The V and J genes are TRBV6-1 and TRBJ2-7; TRBD1 matches 9 bases. There are 16 residues in the CDR3. V lost 2 bases and J lost 3; bases outside the gene matches: 8. From germline, CDR1 is MNHNS and CDR2 SASEGT.

The chain joins TRBV2 to TRBJ2-5, with 7 bases aligning to TRBD2. This CDR3 is 12 amino acids long. Losses at the gene ends were 6 bases for V and 5 bases for J; bases not matched to a gene: 3. The germline gives CDR1 SNHLY, CDR2 FYNNEI. The chain's CDR3 is CASRQLAETQYF. In DNA, the CDR3 is TGTGCCAGCAGGCAACTAGCGGAGACCCAGTACTTC. The full variable domain, with the rest looked up from reference TRBV2 and TRBJ2-5, is EPEVTQTPSHQVTQMGQEVILRCVPISNHLYFYWYRQILGQKVEFLVSFYNNEISEKSEIFDDQFSVERPDGSNFTLKIRSTKLEDSAMYFCASRQLAETQYFGPGTRLLVL.

This clonotype was observed a handful of times. V and J are TRBV11-2 and TRBJ2-3; 11 bases agree with TRBD2. In germline, CDR1 is SGHAT, CDR2 FQNNGV. The J segment lost 3 bases and the V segment lost 4 bases, leaving 6 bases of the junction unmatched. This CDR3 contains 16 residues. The CDR3 loop is CASSSTLAGGTDTQYF. For the CDR3, the DNA is TGTGCCAGCAGCTCCACGCTAGCGGGAGGAACAGATACGCAGTATTTT.

This sequence joins TRBV7-8 and TRBJ1-5; D remains unclear. V was trimmed by 2 bases and J by 0 bases, leaving 5 bases between them. CDR3 size: 14 residues. Germline CDR1 is SGHVS and CDR2 is FQNEAQ. The CDR3 sequence: CASSLPVSNQPQHF. CDR3 nucleotides: TGTGCCAGCAGCTTACCTGTTAGCAATCAGCCCCAGCATTTT. Full variable domain (missing parts from reference TRBV7-8 and TRBJ1-5): GAGVSQSPRYKVAKRGQDVALRCDPISGHVSLFWYQQALGQGPEFLTYFQNEAQLDKSGLPSDRFFAERPEGSVSTLKIQRTQQEDSAVYLCASSLPVSNQPQHFGDGTRLSIL.

This chain links TRBV10-2 with TRBJ1-5; no definite D call. V was cut by 3 bases and J by 7 bases, with 16 bases left in between. CDR1 and CDR2 (germline): WSHSY, SAAADI. CDR3 size: 15 residues. CDR3 region: CASSEFWELKQPQHF. The CDR3 DNA sequence: TGCGCCAGCAGTGAATTTTGGGAGCTGAAACAGCCCCAGCATTTT.

In its sample, this clonotype was seen many times. The chain has TRBV18 and TRBJ2-5; D gene ambiguous. The germline V gene encodes CDR1 KGHSH and CDR2 LQKENI. The CDR3 spans 12 residues. The V and J ends lost 8 bases and 1 base respectively, with 8 bases between them. The CDR3 protein is CASSPRQETQYF. In DNA form, the CDR3 reads TGTGCCAGCAGCCCCCGCCAAGAGACCCAGTACTTC.

This clonotype appeared a few times. This sequence joins TRBV29-1 and TRBJ2-3; 10 bases are shared with TRBD2. Germline V CDR1 and CDR2: SQVTM, ANQGSEA. The V gene end was trimmed by 3 bases and the J gene end by 7 bases; junction bases not matched to a gene: 4. The CDR3 runs to 13 residues. CDR3 residues: CSVEVSGGNTQYF. The CDR3 region has the DNA TGCAGCGTTGAGGTTAGCGGGGGGAATACGCAGTATTTT.

This clonotype was seen more than once but under ten times. The V and J genes are TRBV10-3 and TRBJ2-7; a possible D gene is TRBD2 (6 bases). Germline V gene sequence: CDR1 ENHRY, CDR2 SYGVKD. Trimming pared 0 bases from V and 7 bases from J, leaving 22 bases between. The CDR3 has 17 amino acids. The CDR3 region is CAISESGLGGSVGEQYF. The CDR3 nucleotides read TGTGCCATCAGTGAGTCGGGACTTGGGGGATCAGTTGGGGAGCAGTACTTC.

The chain couples TRBV6-5 to TRBJ2-5; D uncertain. The CDR3 contains 13 residues. Germline loops: CDR1 MNHEY, CDR2 SVGAGI. Trimming pared 0 bases from V and 3 bases from J, leaving 5 bases between. CDR3 amino acids: CASSYSSKETQYF. The CDR3, as DNA: TGTGCCAGCAGTTACTCGTCTAAAGAGACCCAGTACTTC.

This clonotype was counted between two and nine times. The chain employs TRBV5-1 and TRBJ2-1; D gene unclear. The CDR3 extends over 13 amino acids. The ends were cut back, 4 bases at V and 4 bases at J, with 9 bases in the middle. Germline loops: CDR1 SGHRS, CDR2 YFSETQ. CDR3 sequence reads: CASSGASYNEQFF. In nucleotides, the CDR3 is TGCGCCAGCAGCGGAGCATCATACAATGAGCAGTTCTTC.

This clonotype was seen more than once but under ten times. Since a much larger clone is just one base distant, this may be a read error. The V gene is TRBV5-1, the J gene TRBJ2-3; D is uncertain. Trimming removed 4 bases from V and 5 bases from J, with 5 bases in between. CDR1 is SGHRS and CDR2 is YFSETQ in the germline V gene. This CDR3 has 11 residues. The CDR3 nucleotides read TGCGCCAGCAGCCAGCAAGATACGCAGTATTTT. Protein product: CASSQQDTQYF.

This clonotype was observed a handful of times. The chain links TRBV15 to TRBJ2-4; D may be TRBD1 (6 bases). Per the germline V gene, CDR1 is LNHNV and CDR2 is YYDKDF (reference sequence). CDR3 length equals 14 residues. The ends were cut back, 1 base at V and 9 bases at J, with 13 bases in the middle. The CDR3 DNA is TGTGCCACCAGCAGAGCCCAGGGGCTTGCCATTCAGTACTTC. Encoded protein: CATSRAQGLAIQYF. The full variable domain, rest sourced from reference TRBV15 and TRBJ2-4, is DAMVIQNPRYQVTQFGKPVTLSCSQTLNHNVMYWYQQKSSQAPKLLFHYYDKDFNNEADTPDNFQSRRPNTSFCFLDIRSPGLGDTAMYLCATSRAQGLAIQYFGAGTRLSVL.

This clonotype has only a few counts. This chain connects TRBV20-1 to TRBJ2-1; D may be TRBD1 (6 bases). V was pared by 0 bases and J by 8 bases, with 8 bases between. Germline-derived CDR1 and CDR2 are DFQATT and SNEGSKA (reference sequence). CDR3 length: 12 amino acids. CDR3 sequence (DNA): TGCAGTGCTAGAGATCAGGGGTATGAGCAGTTCTTC. Amino acids: CSARDQGYEQFF.

This clonotype has just a few counts. J is TRBJ2-2 and V is TRBV6-1; no clear D. The V gene lost 4 bases and the J gene lost 3 bases, with 9 bases spanning the gap. CDR3 length: 14 residues. Germline V lookup: CDR1 MNHNS, CDR2 SASEGT. CDR3 amino acids: CASSAVRDTGELFF. In DNA form, the CDR3 reads TGTGCCAGCAGTGCGGTCCGGGACACCGGGGAGCTGTTTTTT.

The J gene is TRBJ2-3, the V gene TRBV7-2; no definite D call. Trimming cost V 9 bases and J 0 bases, with 16 bases left between them. This CDR3 comprises 15 residues. Germline CDR1 reads SGHTA; CDR2 reads FQGNSA. The CDR3: CARPSGRASTDTQYF. DNA for the CDR3: TGTGCCAGACCGAGTGGTAGGGCGAGCACAGATACGCAGTATTTT.

This rearrangement joins TRBV20-1 to TRBJ1-5; TRBD1 might be the D (5 bases). Trimming cost V 4 bases and J 0 bases, with 10 bases left between them. Looked up from germline, CDR1 is DFQATT and CDR2 is SNEGSKA (reference sequence). The CDR3 sequence is 14 residues long. Here the CDR3 reads CSAMDTASNQPQHF. DNA for the CDR3: TGCAGTGCTATGGACACCGCTAGCAATCAGCCCCAGCATTTT.

This clonotype was counted only a few times. The chain uses TRBV29-1 and TRBJ2-3; 7 nucleotides line up with TRBD1. The CDR3 length is 16 residues. Germline values: CDR1 SQVTM, CDR2 ANQGSEA. J gave up 0 bases and V 3 bases, and 9 bases lay outside the gene matches. The CDR3 nucleotides read TGCAGCGTTGACTGGGACAGTGGTGCTAGCACAGATACGCAGTATTTT. This encodes CSVDWDSGASTDTQYF.

This clonotype was counted a few times. This sequence joins TRBV20-1 and TRBJ1-1; D uncertain. With 3 bases removed from V and 6 bases from J, the gap between germline ends came to 11 bases. Per the germline V gene, CDR1 is DFQATT and CDR2 is SNEGSKA (reference sequence). The CDR3 totals 12 residues. CDR3 DNA sequence: TGCAGTGCTAGCGAGGGAGGGTCTGAAGCTTTCTTT. Its protein is CSASEGGSEAFF.

This chain links TRBV20-1 with TRBJ2-7, with TRBD1 matching over 9 bases. The V and J ends lost 2 bases and 3 bases, in that order; junction bases with no gene match: 8. Per the germline V gene, CDR1 is DFQATT and CDR2 is SNEGSKA (reference sequence). The CDR3 extends over 15 amino acids. The CDR3 bases are TGCAGTGCTAGAACCGAGGGACAGGGCCTCTACGAGCAGTACTTC. Translating gives CSARTEGQGLYEQYF.

This clonotype was detected many times. This chain joins TRBV28 and TRBJ2-3; 8 bases map to TRBD2. Per germline, CDR1 MDHEN and CDR2 SYDVKM. Trimming removed 5 bases from V and 7 bases from J; junction bases left unmatched: 5. The CDR3 sequence is 13 residues long. CDR3 loop: CASSSIAGNTQYF. The DNA of the CDR3 is TGTGCCAGCAGTAGTATAGCGGGAAATACGCAGTATTTT.

The table lists this clonotype with a few counts. The chain is built from TRBV6-2 or TRBV6-3 and TRBJ2-7; D remains unclear. The CDR3 contains 14 residues. Trimming removed 6 bases at V and 0 bases at J, with 12 bases between. CDR1 and CDR2 from the germline V gene are MNHEY and SVGEGT. The CDR3, as DNA: TGTGCCAGCAGAGCTATGGGTTTCTCCTACGAGCAGTACTTC. This encodes CASRAMGFSYEQYF.

The rearrangement joins TRBV2 to TRBJ2-7; maybe TRBD1 (6 bases). Germline V gene sequence: CDR1 SNHLY, CDR2 FYNNEI. CDR3 length equals 12 residues. Trimming cost V 8 bases and J 7 bases, with 15 bases left between them. The CDR3 bases are TGTGCCAGCGGCTACAGGGATGGGGAGCAGTACTTC. It yields the protein CASGYRDGEQYF.